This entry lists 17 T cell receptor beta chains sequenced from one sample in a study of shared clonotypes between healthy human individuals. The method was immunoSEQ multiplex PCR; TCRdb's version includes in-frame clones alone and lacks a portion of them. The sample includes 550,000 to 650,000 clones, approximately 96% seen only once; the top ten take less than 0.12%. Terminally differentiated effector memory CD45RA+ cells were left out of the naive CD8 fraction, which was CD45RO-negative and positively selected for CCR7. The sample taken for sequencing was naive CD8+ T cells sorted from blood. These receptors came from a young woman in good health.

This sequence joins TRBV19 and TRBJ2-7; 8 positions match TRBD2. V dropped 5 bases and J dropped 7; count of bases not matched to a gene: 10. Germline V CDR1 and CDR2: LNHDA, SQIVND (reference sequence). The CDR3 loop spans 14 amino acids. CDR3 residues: CASSGTGTSKEQYF. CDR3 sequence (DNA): TGTGCCAGTAGTGGAACCGGGACTAGTAAAGAGCAGTACTTC. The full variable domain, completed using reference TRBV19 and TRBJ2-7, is DGGITQSPKYLFRKEGQNVTLSCEQNLNHDAMYWYRQDPGQGLRLIYYSQIVNDFQKGDIAEGYSVSREKKESFPLTVTSAQKNPTAFYLCASSGTGTSKEQYFGPGTRLTVT.

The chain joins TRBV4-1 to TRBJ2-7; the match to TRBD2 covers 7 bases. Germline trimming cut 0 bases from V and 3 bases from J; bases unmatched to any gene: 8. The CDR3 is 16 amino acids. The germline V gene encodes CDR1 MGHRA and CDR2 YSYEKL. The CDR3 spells CASSQEGGLAVYEQYF. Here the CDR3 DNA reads TGCGCCAGCAGCCAAGAGGGAGGCCTAGCGGTCTACGAGCAGTACTTC.

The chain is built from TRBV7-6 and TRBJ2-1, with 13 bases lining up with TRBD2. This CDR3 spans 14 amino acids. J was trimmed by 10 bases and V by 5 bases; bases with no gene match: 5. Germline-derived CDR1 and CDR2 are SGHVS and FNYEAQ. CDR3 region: CASSPGLAGYEQFF. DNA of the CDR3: TGTGCCAGCAGCCCGGGACTAGCGGGATACGAGCAGTTCTTC.

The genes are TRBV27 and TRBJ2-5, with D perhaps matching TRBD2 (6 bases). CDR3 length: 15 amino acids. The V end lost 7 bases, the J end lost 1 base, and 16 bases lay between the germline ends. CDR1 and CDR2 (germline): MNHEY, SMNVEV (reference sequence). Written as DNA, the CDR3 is TGTGCCAGCAAGTGGTGGACGGGAGCCCAAGAGACCCAGTACTTC. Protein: CASKWWTGAQETQYF.

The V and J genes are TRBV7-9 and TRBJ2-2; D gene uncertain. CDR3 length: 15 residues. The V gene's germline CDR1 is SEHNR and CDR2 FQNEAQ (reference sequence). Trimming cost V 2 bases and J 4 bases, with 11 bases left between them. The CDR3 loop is CASSLRPYSTGELFF. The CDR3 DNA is TGTGCCAGCAGCTTAAGACCTTATAGCACCGGGGAGCTGTTTTTT.

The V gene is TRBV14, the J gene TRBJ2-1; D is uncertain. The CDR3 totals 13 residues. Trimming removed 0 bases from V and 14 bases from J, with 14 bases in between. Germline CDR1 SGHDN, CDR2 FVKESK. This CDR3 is CASSQERLGWEFF. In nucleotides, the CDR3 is TGTGCCAGCAGCCAAGAGAGATTAGGCTGGGAGTTCTTC.

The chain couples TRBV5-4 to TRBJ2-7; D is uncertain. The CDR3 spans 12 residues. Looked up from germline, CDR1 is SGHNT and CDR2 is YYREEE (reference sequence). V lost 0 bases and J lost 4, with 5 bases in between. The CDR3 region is CASSLDIYEQYF. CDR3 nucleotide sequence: TGTGCCAGCAGCTTGGATATTTACGAGCAGTACTTC.

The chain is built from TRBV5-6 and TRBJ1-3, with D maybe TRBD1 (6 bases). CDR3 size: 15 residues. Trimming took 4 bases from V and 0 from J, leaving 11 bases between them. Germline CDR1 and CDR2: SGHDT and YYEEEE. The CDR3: CASSPQGSSGNTIYF. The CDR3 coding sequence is TGTGCCAGCAGCCCCCAGGGGTCCTCTGGAAACACCATATATTTT.

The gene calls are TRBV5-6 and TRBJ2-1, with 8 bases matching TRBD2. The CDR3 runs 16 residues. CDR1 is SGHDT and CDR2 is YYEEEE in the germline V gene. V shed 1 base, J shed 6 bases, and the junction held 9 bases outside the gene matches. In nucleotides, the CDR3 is TGTGCCAGCAGCTTGACCAGCGGGAGATCAATCAATGAGCAGTTCTTC. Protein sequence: CASSLTSGRSINEQFF.

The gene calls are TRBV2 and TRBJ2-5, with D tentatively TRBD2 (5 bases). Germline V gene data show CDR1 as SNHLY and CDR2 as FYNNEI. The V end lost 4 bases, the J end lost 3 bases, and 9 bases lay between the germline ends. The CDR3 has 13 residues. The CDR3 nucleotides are TGTGCCAGCAGTGGAGGGCAGAAAGAGACCCAGTACTTC. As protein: CASSGGQKETQYF.

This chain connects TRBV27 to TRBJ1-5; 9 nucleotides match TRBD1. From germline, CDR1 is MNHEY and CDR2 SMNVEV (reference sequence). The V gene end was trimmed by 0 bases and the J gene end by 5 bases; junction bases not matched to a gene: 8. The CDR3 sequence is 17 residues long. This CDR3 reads CASSLSVGDREDQPQHF. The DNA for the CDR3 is TGTGCCAGCAGTTTATCTGTGGGGGACAGGGAGGATCAGCCCCAGCATTTT.

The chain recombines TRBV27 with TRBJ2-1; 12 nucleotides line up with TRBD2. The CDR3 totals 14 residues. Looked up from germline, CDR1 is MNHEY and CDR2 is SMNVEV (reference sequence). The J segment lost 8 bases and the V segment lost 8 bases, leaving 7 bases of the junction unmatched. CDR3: CASQRLAGVYEQFF. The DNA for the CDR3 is TGTGCCAGCCAAAGACTAGCGGGAGTCTATGAGCAGTTCTTC.

The CDR3 DNA follows: TGTGCCAGCAGCCACAGGAACTCCTACAATGAGCAGTTCTTC. Its protein product is CASSHRNSYNEQFF. This chain links TRBV14 with TRBJ2-1; D gene ambiguous. V dropped 3 bases and J dropped 0 bases, with 6 bases sitting between them. Germline CDR1 and CDR2: SGHDN and FVKESK. The CDR3 loop spans 14 amino acids.

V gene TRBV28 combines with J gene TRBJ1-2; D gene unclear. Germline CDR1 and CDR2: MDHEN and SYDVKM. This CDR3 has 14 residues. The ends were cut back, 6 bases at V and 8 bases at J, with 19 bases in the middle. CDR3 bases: TGTGCCAGCAGCCCTCCGAGTTGGGCTTGGGGCTACACCTTC. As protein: CASSPPSWAWGYTF.

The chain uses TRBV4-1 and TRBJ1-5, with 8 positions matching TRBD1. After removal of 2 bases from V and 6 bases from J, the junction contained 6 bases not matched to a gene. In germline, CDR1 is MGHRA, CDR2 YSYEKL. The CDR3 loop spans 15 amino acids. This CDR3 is CASSQTTGGFQPQHF. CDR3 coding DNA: TGCGCCAGCAGCCAAACCACAGGGGGATTTCAGCCCCAGCATTTT.

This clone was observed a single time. The CDR3 bases are TGCGCCAGCAGCTTCGGACTAGCGGGGGTACACTCCTACGAGCAGTACTTC. Residues: CASSFGLAGVHSYEQYF. The rearrangement joins TRBV5-1 to TRBJ2-7; 13 positions match TRBD2. Germline assignment: CDR1 SGHRS and CDR2 YFSETQ. The CDR3 is 17 residues long. The J segment lost 0 bases and the V segment lost 2 bases, leaving 5 bases of the junction unmatched.

CDR3 loop: CASSDAWIAGDNEQFF. CDR3 coding DNA: TGTGCCAGCAGTGATGCCTGGATAGCGGGAGACAATGAGCAGTTCTTC. The chain carries TRBV6-1 and TRBJ2-1; 9 bases map to TRBD2. Losses at the gene ends were 3 bases for V and 5 bases for J; bases not matched to a gene: 8. This CDR3 contains 16 residues. Germline lookup yields CDR1 MNHNS and CDR2 SASEGT.